The present TCR beta chain was sequenced within a study of T cell responses to AZD1222 COVID-19 vaccine. TCRdb's copy holds only in-frame clones and misses some; the assay was immunoSEQ multiplex PCR. The sample records about 130,000 clones, around 90% being singletons. This CDR3 has 18 residues. J was trimmed by 6 bases and V by 1 base; bases with no gene match: 13. Germline CDR1 reads SGHTA; CDR2 reads FQGNSA. Sequences were derived from peripheral blood, sampled on day 0 of AZD1222 vaccination. The sequence was obtained from an adult in good health. V usage is TRBV7-2 and J usage is TRBJ2-3; 10 bases line up with TRBD2. The CDR3 bases are TGTGCCAGCAGCTTAGGGGCGGCCAGCGGGGGGGTTCTGGATACGCAGTATTTT. Protein: CASSLGAASGGVLDTQYF.